This T cell receptor beta chain was observed in a study of blood T cell repertoires in COVID-19. The overall study: The United States, Italy and Spain were the sources of the acute and convalescent COVID-19 samples. Nucleic acid was either cDNA or gDNA, and it came from T cells, B-cell-depleted T cells, or PBMCs.

The age range of participants was about 18 to 100 years, with residence in about 25 US areas. Repertoires were generated with immunoSEQ multiplex PCR, while TCRdb's copy carries only in-frame clones and drops some. Here the sample spans a few hundred thousand clones, about 86% being singletons. The TCR originated in a woman aged 40 to 49 with acute COVID-19. The sequencing input was PBMCs or T cells enriched from blood (not recorded which).

Written as DNA, the CDR3 is TGTGCCAGCAGTTATGAGGGTTTACTAGGAGAGACCCAGTACTTC. Translated, it gives CASSYEGLLGETQYF. V gene TRBV2 combines with J gene TRBJ2-5; D may be TRBD2 (5 bases). The CDR3 contains 15 residues. V dropped 5 bases and J dropped 4 bases, with 17 bases sitting between them. Germline V gene lookup returns CDR1 SNHLY and CDR2 FYNNEI.